This TCR beta chain was recorded in a study of cytomegalovirus exposure and HLA in healthy donors. PCR primers comprised 60 Vbeta and 13 Jbeta primers. Assay: immunoSEQ multiplex PCR; the TCRdb copy retains only in-frame clones and omits some. The repertoire holds roughly 120,000 clones, with over 6.5% as singletons. V lost 2 bases, J lost 6 bases, and 5 bases stayed unmatched. CDR3 length equals 14 residues. CDR1 and CDR2 (germline): MNHEY, SVGAGI. The source is a woman aged 35 to 49 in good health and CMV-seropositive. V is TRBV6-5 and J is TRBJ1-1, with 8 positions matching TRBD1. The sequencing input was PBMCs. CDR3 amino acids: CASSYTGGDSEAFF. CDR3 nucleotide sequence: TGTGCCAGCAGTTACACAGGGGGGGACTCTGAAGCTTTCTTT.